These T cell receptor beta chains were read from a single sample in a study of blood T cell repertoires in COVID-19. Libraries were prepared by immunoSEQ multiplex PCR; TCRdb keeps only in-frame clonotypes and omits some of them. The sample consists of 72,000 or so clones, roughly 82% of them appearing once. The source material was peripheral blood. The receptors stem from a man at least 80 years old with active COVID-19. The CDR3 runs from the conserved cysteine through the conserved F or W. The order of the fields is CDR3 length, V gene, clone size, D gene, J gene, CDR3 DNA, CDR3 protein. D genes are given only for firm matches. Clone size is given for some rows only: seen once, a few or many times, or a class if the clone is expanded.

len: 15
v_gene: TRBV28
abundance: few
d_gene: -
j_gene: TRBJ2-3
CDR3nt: TGTGCCAGCAGTTCCCACTCGGGACTTGGTGATACGCAGTATTTT
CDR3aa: CASSSHSGLGDTQYF

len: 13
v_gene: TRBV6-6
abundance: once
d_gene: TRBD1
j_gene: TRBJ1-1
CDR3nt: TGTGCCAGCAGGACCGACAGGGCTGCTGAAGCTTTCTTT
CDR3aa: CASRTDRAAEAFF

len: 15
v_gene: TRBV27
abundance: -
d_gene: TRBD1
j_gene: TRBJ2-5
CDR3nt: TGTGCCAGCAGTTTTTTGACAGGGCTGACAGAGACCCAGTACTTC
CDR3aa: CASSFLTGLTETQYF

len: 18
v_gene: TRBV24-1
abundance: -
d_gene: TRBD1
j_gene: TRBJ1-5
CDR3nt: TGTGCCACCAGTGATTCTGTCAGGGGGCGTGGTAGCAATCAGCCCCAGCATTTT
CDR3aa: CATSDSVRGRGSNQPQHF

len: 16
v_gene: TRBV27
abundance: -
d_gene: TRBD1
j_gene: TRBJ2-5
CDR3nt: TGTGCCAGCAGTCCCGGGTACGGACAGGGCGGGGAGACCCAGTACTTC
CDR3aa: CASSPGYGQGGETQYF

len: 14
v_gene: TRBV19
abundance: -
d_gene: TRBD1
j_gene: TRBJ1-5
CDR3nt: TGTGCCACCAGCGGGACAGGGGTAGGTCAGCCCCAGCATTTT
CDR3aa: CATSGTGVGQPQHF

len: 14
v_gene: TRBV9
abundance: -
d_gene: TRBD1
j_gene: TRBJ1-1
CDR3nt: TGTGCCAGCAGCGCGCAGGGGGTGAACACTGAAGCTTTCTTT
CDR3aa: CASSAQGVNTEAFF

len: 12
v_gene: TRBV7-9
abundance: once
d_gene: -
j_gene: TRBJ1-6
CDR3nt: TGTGCCAGCAACCGGGAGGGCGCACCCCTCCACTTT
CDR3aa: CASNREGAPLHF

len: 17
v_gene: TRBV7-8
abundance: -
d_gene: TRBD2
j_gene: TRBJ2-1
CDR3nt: TGTGCCAGCAGCTTACGTACTAGCGGGGGGGCCTACAATGAGCAGTTCTTC
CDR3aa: CASSLRTSGGAYNEQFF

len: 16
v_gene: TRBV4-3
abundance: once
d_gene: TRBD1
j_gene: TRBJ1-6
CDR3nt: TGCGCCAGCAGCCAAGAACAGGGGGAAAGTAACTCACCCCTCCACTTT
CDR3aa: CASSQEQGESNSPLHF

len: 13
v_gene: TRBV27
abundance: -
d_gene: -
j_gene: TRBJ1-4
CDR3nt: TGTGCCAGCAGCCAGGGCGCAGGGGAAAAACTGTTTTTT
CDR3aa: CASSQGAGEKLFF

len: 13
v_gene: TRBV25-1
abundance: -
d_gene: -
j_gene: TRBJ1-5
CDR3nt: TGTGCCACCCAGGATGGGGCCAATCAGCCCCAGCATTTT
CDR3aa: CATQDGANQPQHF

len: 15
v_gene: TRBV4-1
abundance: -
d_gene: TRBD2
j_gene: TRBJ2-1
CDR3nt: TGCGCCAGCAGCCCCGGGACTAGCGGGGTTGGTGAGCAGTTCTTC
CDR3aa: CASSPGTSGVGEQFF

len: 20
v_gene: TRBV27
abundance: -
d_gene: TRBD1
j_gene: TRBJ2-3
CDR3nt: TGTGCCAGCAGCCAACACGGGACAGGGATTAGGGCCAAAACCACAGATACGCAGTATTTT
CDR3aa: CASSQHGTGIRAKTTDTQYF

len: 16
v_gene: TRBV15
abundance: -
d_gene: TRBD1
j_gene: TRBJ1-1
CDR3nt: TGTGCCACCAGCAGAGAATCCGCAGGGGGTGTCACTGAAGCTTTCTTT
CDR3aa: CATSRESAGGVTEAFF

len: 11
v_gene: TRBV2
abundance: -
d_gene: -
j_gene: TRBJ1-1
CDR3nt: TGTGCCGCTCGCAGGGGACCTGAAGCTTTCTTT
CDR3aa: CAARRGPEAFF

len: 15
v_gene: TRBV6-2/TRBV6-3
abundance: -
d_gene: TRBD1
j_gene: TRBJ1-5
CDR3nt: TGTGCCAGCAGTTATACAGGGGCAAGCAATCAGCCCCAGCATTTT
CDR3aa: CASSYTGASNQPQHF

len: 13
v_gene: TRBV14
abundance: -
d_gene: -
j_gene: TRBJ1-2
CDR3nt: TGTGCCAGCAGTTACGACAGATCCTATGGCTACACCTTC
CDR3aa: CASSYDRSYGYTF

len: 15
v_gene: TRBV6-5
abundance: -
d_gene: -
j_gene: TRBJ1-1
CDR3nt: TGTGCCAGCAGTTACGGCGGGGGGGCGCGGGTTGAAGCTTTCTTT
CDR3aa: CASSYGGGARVEAFF

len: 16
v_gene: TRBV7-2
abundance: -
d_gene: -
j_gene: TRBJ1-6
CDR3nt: TGTGCCAGCAGCCCCCAGCCCACAGGCTACAATTCACCCCTCCACTTT
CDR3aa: CASSPQPTGYNSPLHF

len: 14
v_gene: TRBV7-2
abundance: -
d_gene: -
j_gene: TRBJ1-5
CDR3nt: TGTGCCAGCAGCTTAGCGAGCGCGGGAGAGCCCCAGCATTTT
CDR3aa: CASSLASAGEPQHF

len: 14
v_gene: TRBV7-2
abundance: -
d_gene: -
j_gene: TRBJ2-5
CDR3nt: TGTGCCAGCAGCTTAACTAGCCTACCCGAGACCCAGTACTTC
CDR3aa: CASSLTSLPETQYF

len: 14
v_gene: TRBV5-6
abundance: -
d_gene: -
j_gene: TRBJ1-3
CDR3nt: TGTGCCAGCAGCTTCTGGGCCTCTGGAAACACCATATATTTT
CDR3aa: CASSFWASGNTIYF

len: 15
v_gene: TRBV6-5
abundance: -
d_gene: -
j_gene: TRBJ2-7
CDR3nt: TGTGCCAGCCTGGCCCCAGGGGACCCAACCTACGAGCAGTACTTC
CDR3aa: CASLAPGDPTYEQYF

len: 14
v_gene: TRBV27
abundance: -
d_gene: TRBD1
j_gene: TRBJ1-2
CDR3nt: TGTGCCAGCAGTTTGGGACAGGGAGCCTATGGCTACACCTTC
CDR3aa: CASSLGQGAYGYTF

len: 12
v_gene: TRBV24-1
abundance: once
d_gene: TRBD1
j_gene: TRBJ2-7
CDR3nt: TGTGCCACCAGCGCGACAGGGTCCGAGCAGTACTTC
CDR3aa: CATSATGSEQYF

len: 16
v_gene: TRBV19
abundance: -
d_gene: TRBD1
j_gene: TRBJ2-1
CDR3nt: TGTGCCAGTAGTATCTCACCGGGACAGGCTATCAATGAGCAGTTCTTC
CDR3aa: CASSISPGQAINEQFF

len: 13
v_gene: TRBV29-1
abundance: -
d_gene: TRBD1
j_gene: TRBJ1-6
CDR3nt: TGCAGCGTCAGTCAGGGGGGCAATTCACCCCTCCACTTT
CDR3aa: CSVSQGGNSPLHF

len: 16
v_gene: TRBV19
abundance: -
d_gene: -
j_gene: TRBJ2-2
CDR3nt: TGTGCCAGTAAGATCCGTCGGGGAGCTAACACCGGGGAGCTGTTTTTT
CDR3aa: CASKIRRGANTGELFF

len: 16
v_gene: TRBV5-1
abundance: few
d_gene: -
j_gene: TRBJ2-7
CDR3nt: TGCGCCAGCAGCTTGGCCGGCGGGGAACTCTCCTACGAGCAGTACTTC
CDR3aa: CASSLAGGELSYEQYF

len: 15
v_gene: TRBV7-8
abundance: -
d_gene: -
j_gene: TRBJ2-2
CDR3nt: TGTGCCAGCAGCTTAGGTCAGAAGAACACCGGGGAGCTGTTTTTT
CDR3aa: CASSLGQKNTGELFF

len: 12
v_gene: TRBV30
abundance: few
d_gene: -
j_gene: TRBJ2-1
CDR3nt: TGTGCCTGGAGTGTTGGGCTGGCTGAGCAGTTCTTC
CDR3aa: CAWSVGLAEQFF

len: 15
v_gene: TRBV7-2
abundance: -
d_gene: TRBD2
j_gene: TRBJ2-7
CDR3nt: TGTGCCAGCAGCCGGGGACTAGCGGACTTATACGAGCAGTACTTC
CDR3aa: CASSRGLADLYEQYF

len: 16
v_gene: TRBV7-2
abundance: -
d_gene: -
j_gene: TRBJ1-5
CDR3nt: TGTGCCAGCAGCGCTCAGGTCACCCTGGGCAATCAGCCCCAGCATTTT
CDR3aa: CASSAQVTLGNQPQHF

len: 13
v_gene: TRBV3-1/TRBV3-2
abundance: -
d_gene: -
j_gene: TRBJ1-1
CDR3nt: TGTGCCAGCAGCCAACTCCGGAACACTGAAGCTTTCTTT
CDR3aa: CASSQLRNTEAFF

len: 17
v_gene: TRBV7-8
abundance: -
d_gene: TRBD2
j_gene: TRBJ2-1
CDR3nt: TGTGCCAGCAGCACGAGTGCTAGCGGGGGGAGGTACAATGAGCAGTTCTTC
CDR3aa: CASSTSASGGRYNEQFF

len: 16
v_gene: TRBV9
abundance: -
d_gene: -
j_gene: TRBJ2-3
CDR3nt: TGTGCCAGCAGCCGAGAGGGGACACCTAGCACAGATACGCAGTATTTT
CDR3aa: CASSREGTPSTDTQYF

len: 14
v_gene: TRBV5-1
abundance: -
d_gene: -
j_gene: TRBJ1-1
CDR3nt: TGCGCCAGCAGCTTGGTGGAGGGAAGGGTTGAAGCTTTCTTT
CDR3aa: CASSLVEGRVEAFF

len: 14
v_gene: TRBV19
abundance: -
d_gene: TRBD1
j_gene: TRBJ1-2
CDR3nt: TGTGCCAGTAGTAAACCGGGACAGCGCTATGGCTACACCTTC
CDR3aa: CASSKPGQRYGYTF

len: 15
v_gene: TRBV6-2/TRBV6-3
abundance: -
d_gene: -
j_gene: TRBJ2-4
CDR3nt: TGTGCCAGCAGTTACGTTGCCAGAGCCAAAAACATTCAGTACTTC
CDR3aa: CASSYVARAKNIQYF

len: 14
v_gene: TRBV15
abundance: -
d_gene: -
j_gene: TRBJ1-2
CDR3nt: TGTGCCACCAGCAGAGACCAGGACAGCTATGGCTACACCTTC
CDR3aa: CATSRDQDSYGYTF

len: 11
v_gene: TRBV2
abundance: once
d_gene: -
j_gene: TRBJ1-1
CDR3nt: TGTGCCAGCACGAGGTTCCTTGAAGCTTTCTTT
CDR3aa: CASTRFLEAFF

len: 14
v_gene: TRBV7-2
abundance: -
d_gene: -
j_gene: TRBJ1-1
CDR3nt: TGTGCCAGCAGCTTAAACAGGCAGAACACTGAAGCTTTCTTT
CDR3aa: CASSLNRQNTEAFF

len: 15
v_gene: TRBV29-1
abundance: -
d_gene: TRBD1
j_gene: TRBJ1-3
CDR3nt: TGCAGCGCCCTATTCGGGACAGGCTCTGGAAACACCATATATTTT
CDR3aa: CSALFGTGSGNTIYF

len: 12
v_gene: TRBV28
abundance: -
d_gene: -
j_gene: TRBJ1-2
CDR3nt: TGTGCCAGCAGTACAGGGAGTCGGGGCTACACCTTC
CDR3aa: CASSTGSRGYTF

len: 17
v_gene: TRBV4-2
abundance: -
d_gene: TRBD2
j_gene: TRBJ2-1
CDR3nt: TGTGCCAGCAGCCAAATGACTAGCGGGGGGGCTAGGGATGAGCAGTTCTTC
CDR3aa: CASSQMTSGGARDEQFF

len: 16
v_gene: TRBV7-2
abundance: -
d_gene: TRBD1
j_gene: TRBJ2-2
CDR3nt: TGTGCCAGCAGCTTAGTCTTTGGCAGGGGGCTTGGGGAGCTGTTTTTT
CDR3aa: CASSLVFGRGLGELFF

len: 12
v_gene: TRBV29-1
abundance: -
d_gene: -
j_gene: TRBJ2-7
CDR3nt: TGCAGCGTTGTGATCGCAGGGGACGAGCAGTACTTC
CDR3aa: CSVVIAGDEQYF

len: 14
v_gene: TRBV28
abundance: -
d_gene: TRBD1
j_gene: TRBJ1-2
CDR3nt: TGTGCCAGCAGACCCACAGGGGGCGCATATGGCTACACCTTC
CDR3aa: CASRPTGGAYGYTF

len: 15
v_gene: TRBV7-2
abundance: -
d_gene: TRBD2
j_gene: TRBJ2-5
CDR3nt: TGTGCCAGCAGCTTATCTAGCGGGAGTCAAGAGACCCAGTACTTC
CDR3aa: CASSLSSGSQETQYF